This entry describes one T cell receptor beta chain. Its cognate antigen is unknown. This sample stems from a study of Graves' ophthalmopathy and Graves' hyperthyroidism. The CDR3 has 15 residues. The V gene's germline CDR1 is SGHNT and CDR2 YYREEE (reference sequence). V lost 3 bases, J lost 3 bases, and 7 bases stayed unmatched. A volume of approximately 10 ml of fresh peripheral blood supplied the PBMCs. General study results and limits: With roughly 69% sensitivity and about 78% specificity, the model predicted ophthalmopathy progression. A 13-signature model separated ophthalmopathy from stable hyperthyroidism, reaching 87.88% sensitivity and less than 82% specificity cross-validated.

Transcripts of RNA were the source for amplifying TCR beta CDR3 regions. First-round RT-PCR used HTBI primers; second-round multiplex PCR followed. Using its own MiXCR run on the multiplex PCR reads, TCRdb lists one record per CDR3 protein. The data hold 230,000 or so distinct CDR3 sequences, with less than 55% observed a single time. The source is an adult man with Graves' ophthalmopathy. The genes are TRBV5-4 and TRBJ1-2, with TRBD1 identical over 8 bases. What was sequenced was peripheral blood. The CDR3 is CASSSPEQGDYGYTF. For the CDR3, the DNA is TGTGCCAGCAGCTCCCCTGAACAGGGGGACTATGGCTACACCTTC.